This TCR beta chain was identified during a study of cytomegalovirus exposure and HLA in healthy donors. Concerning this clone: No antigen is known for it.

Points from the study as a whole: TCR beta V- and J-gene trimming, according to a later analysis, was linked to a missense DCLRE1C variant. The analysis excluded some indistinguishable V segments, including TRBV6-2 and TRBV6-3. In vitro work confirmed that three CMV-associated chains recognize CMV antigens.

The ends were cut back, 0 bases at V and 0 bases at J, with 14 bases in the middle. The CDR3 has 16 residues. Germline-derived CDR1 and CDR2 are GTSNPN and SVGIG (reference sequence). Use of 60 Vbeta and 13 Jbeta primers characterized the PCR. Clones were sequenced by immunoSEQ multiplex PCR, and TCRdb holds only the in-frame ones, with some missing. The data contain some 97,000 clones, roughly 82% of them singletons. The sequence was obtained from a woman aged 18-29 years in good health and CMV-seronegative. Sequenced sample: PBMCs. The gene calls are TRBV30 and TRBJ1-2; the D is unclear. Here the CDR3 DNA reads TGTGCCTGGAGTGTGTTGGGCAGTTCCTCTAACTATGGCTACACCTTC. Amino acid sequence: CAWSVLGSSSNYGYTF.